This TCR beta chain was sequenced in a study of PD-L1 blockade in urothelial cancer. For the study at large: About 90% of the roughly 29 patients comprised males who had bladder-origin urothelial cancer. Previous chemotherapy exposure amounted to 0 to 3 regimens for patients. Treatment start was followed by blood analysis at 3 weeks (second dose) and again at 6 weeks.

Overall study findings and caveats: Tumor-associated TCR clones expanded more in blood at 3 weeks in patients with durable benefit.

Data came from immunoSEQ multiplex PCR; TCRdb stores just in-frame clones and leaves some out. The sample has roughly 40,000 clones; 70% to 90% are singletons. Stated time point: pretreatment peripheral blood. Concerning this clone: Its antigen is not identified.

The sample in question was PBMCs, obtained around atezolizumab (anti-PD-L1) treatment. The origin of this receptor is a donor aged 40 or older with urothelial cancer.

The CDR3: CASSSQGIYEQYF. The CDR3 coding sequence is TGTGCCAGCAGCTCACAGGGAATCTACGAGCAGTACTTC. The chain combines TRBV2 with TRBJ2-7; TRBD1 is a possible D gene (6 bases). Germline-derived CDR1 and CDR2 are SNHLY and FYNNEI. Trimming took off 6 bases at V and 3 bases at J, with 12 bases between the two ends. This CDR3 region has 13 residues.